This TCR beta chain was observed in a study of blood T cell repertoires in COVID-19 (dated by TCRdb to the early 2020s). Background for the entire study: Samples covering the acute and convalescent phases of COVID-19 were provided by collaborators in the United States, Italy and Spain. A de-identified subject ID, COVID-19 status, age in years and sex were almost always included in the sample metadata. Where available, HLA class I and class II types were obtained from metadata supplied by the sample provider rather than from assay-based typing. The material from the prospective study consisted of cDNA or gDNA derived from T cells, B-cell-depleted T cells, or PBMCs. The dataset comprised deeply sampled blood TCRbeta repertoires from subjects exposed to, actively infected with, or recovered from COVID-19. The samples were drawn from the first 160 participants of the ongoing ImmuneRACE study and from 1,254 subjects provided by 6 global collaborators. The repertoires were made available in a free public database intended to serve as a resource for research on the immune response to SARS-CoV-2. On the study overall, not on this receptor specifically: Clinical and demographic metadata were provided uncurated, with the amount varying by source and participant.

Whole blood was collected in K2EDTA tubes by collaborating institutions according to the institutions' own protocols. For TCRbeta analysis, collaborators shipped samples as frozen whole blood, isolated PBMCs, or DNA extracted from either of those sample types. The CDR3 spans 15 residues, from the cysteine through the phenylalanine. CDR3 DNA is the only sequence kept; it has 45 bases, read in frame from the first base. Germline trimming amounts to 4 bases on V and 4 bases on J, with 7 as the count of junction bases outside the gene matches. In the germline V gene, CDR1 corresponds to SGDLS and CDR2 to YYNGEE. To note about this clone: Its antigen is still unknown. Base-call qualities are not available, and no considerably larger clone is one nucleotide away.

TCRbeta CDR3 regions were amplified from genomic DNA using the immunoSEQ Assay, a bias-controlled multiplex PCR. The published analysis was carried out like this. Within the assay, amplification of reference gene primers was used to estimate how many nucleated cells each sample contained. To quantify the absolute abundance of each unique TCRbeta CDR3 rearrangement, sequence reads were collapsed and filtered. For each sample, productive Simpson clonality was calculated as the square root of Simpson's diversity index over productive rearrangements. This immuneACCESS table, as held by TCRdb, lists in-frame sequences with V and J called but not all clones. Of the missing ones, under half trace to an unresolved V gene in checked studies; the others have no known cause. The DNA was the basis for D and trimming; V, J and clone size are from that table. This sample gives roughly 72,000 clones in total; 70% to 90% of them show up just once. About 20% of the sample lies in the top ten.

The sequenced sample was peripheral blood. The sequence was obtained from a human donor in a cohort sampled during active COVID-19. The rearrangement joined TRBV9 to TRBJ2-4, and 8 junction bases match TRBD2. The CDR3 protein is CASSRETSGKNIQYF. The DNA is as follows: TGTGCCAGCAGCCGAGAAACTAGCGGTAAAAACATTCAGTACTTC.